Each of the 20 T cell receptor beta chains below was sequenced from the same sample in a study of vaccination and CD4 T cells after COVID-19. Their antigens remain unidentified. The Oncomine TCR Beta short-read assay was applied to DNA of cultured CD4+ T cells. TCRdb used MiXCR to reprocess the PCR reads, holding one entry per CDR3 protein. The table records some 14,000 distinct CDR3 sequences, about 76% of them present only once. The treatment: roughly 10-day PBMC culture with coronavirus spike peptide pools or control peptides (ViraFEST assay). The specimen was CD4+ T cells from blood, cultured in vitro. The receptors derive from a human donor who had recovered from COVID-19.

The table lists this clonotype with a few counts. This chain connects TRBV24-1 to TRBJ1-5; TRBD1 matches at 10 bases. V shed 4 bases, J shed 5 bases, and the junction held 4 bases outside the gene matches. Germline V CDR1 and CDR2: KGHDR, SFDVKD. This CDR3 region has 15 residues. The CDR3 protein is CATSDPGTGDQPQHF. The CDR3 DNA follows: TGTGCCACCAGTGACCCCGGGACAGGGGATCAGCCCCAGCATTTT.

The rearrangement links TRBV20-1 to TRBJ1-5, with D possibly being TRBD1 (6 bases). The V gene lost 3 bases and the J gene lost 7 bases, with 13 bases spanning the gap. CDR1 is DFQATT, CDR2 SNEGSKA, per germline (reference sequence). The CDR3 sequence is 13 residues long. The CDR3 DNA sequence: TGCAGTGCTAGCGTCGGACAGTCCCAGCCCCAGCATTTT. Translating it yields CSASVGQSQPQHF.

This rearrangement joins TRBV20-1 to TRBJ2-1; 8 bases map to TRBD2. From germline, CDR1 is DFQATT and CDR2 SNEGSKA (reference sequence). Trimming took 3 bases from V and 4 from J; bases not matched to a gene: 2. This CDR3 has 13 amino acids. The CDR3 DNA sequence: TGCAGTGCTAGCGGGAGGGCATACAATGAGCAGTTCTTC. This translates into CSASGRAYNEQFF.

This clonotype was counted once. V gene TRBV5-1 combines with J gene TRBJ1-2, with TRBD1 matching 8 bases. Losses at the gene ends were 4 bases for V and 4 bases for J; bases not matched to a gene: 12. CDR1 and CDR2 from the germline V gene are SGHRS and YFSETQ. The CDR3 loop spans 16 amino acids. CDR3 in DNA: TGCGCCAGCAGCCTAGGACAGGGCTCATCGGGCTATGGCTACACCTTC. Amino acids: CASSLGQGSSGYGYTF.

In this sample, this clonotype is medium-sized. The chain's CDR3 is CASSFRDGSYEQYF. CDR3 sequence (DNA): TGTGCCAGCAGTTTCCGGGACGGTTCCTACGAGCAGTACTTC. The chain has TRBV12-3 or TRBV12-4 and TRBJ2-7; the D gene could be TRBD1 or TRBD2 (5 bases each). V was pared by 3 bases and J by 1 base, with 10 bases between. This CDR3 spans 14 amino acids.

The chain uses TRBV28 and TRBJ2-2; 8 bases agree with TRBD1. This CDR3 region has 15 residues. Per the germline V gene, CDR1 is MDHEN and CDR2 is SYDVKM. Germline trimming cut 5 bases from V and 3 bases from J; bases unmatched to any gene: 5. The CDR3 DNA follows: TGTGCCAGCAGTAGGACAGGGTCTTACACCGGGGAGCTGTTTTTT. It specifies CASSRTGSYTGELFF.

This clonotype has a handful of counts. The chain links TRBV20-1 to TRBJ2-3, with TRBD1 as a possible D gene (5 bases). The germline gives CDR1 DFQATT, CDR2 SNEGSKA (reference sequence). The V end lost 5 bases, the J end lost 3 bases, and 18 bases lay between the germline ends. This CDR3 region has 15 residues. The DNA for the CDR3 is TGCAGTGCTCCTCCCCGGACAAGTACAACAGATACGCAGTATTTT. As protein: CSAPPRTSTTDTQYF.

This clonotype was found a few times. This rearrangement joins TRBV6-2 or TRBV6-3 to TRBJ2-1; TRBD2 matches 10 bases. Germline CDR1 is MNHEY and CDR2 is SVGEGT. The CDR3 is 16 residues long. After removal of 5 bases from V and 0 bases from J, the junction contained 4 bases not matched to a gene. This chain's CDR3 is CASSTGLASSYNEQFF. The CDR3, as DNA: TGTGCCAGCAGTACGGGACTAGCGAGCTCCTACAATGAGCAGTTCTTC.

The rearrangement links TRBV14 to TRBJ2-3; 7 bases line up with TRBD2. V was pared by 4 bases and J by 8 bases, with 9 bases of the junction left unmatched. The V gene's germline CDR1 is SGHDN and CDR2 FVKESK. This CDR3 is built from 14 residues. The CDR3 DNA reads TGTGCCAGCAGCCCCTTCAGCGGGGCAGTTACGCAGTATTTT. Translating gives CASSPFSGAVTQYF. The variable domain in full, completed from reference TRBV14 and TRBJ2-3, reads EAGVTQFPSHSVIEKGQTVTLRCDPISGHDNLYWYRRVMGKEIKFLLHFVKESKQDESGMPNNRFLAERTGGTYSTLKVQPAELEDSGVYFCASSPFSGAVTQYFGPGTRLTVL.

The J gene is TRBJ2-2, the V gene TRBV11-3; TRBD2 aligns across 9 bases. With 6 bases clipped from V and 4 bases from J, the junction kept 3 bases outside the gene matches. Germline lookup yields CDR1 SGHNT and CDR2 YENEEA. This CDR3 spans 14 amino acids. The chain's CDR3 is CASRTAGGTGELFF. The CDR3 region has the DNA TGTGCCAGCAGGACAGCGGGGGGCACCGGGGAGCTGTTTTTT.

The chain has TRBV28 and TRBJ1-1; unclear D gene. Trimming took off 7 bases at V and 5 bases at J, with 11 bases between the two ends. The length of the CDR3 is 12 residues. Germline-derived CDR1 and CDR2 are MDHEN and SYDVKM. The CDR3 DNA follows: TGTGCCAGCACCTCTTCCGGGACTGAAGCTTTCTTT. This translates into CASTSSGTEAFF.

The V and J genes are TRBV24-1 and TRBJ1-1; D is uncertain. Germline CDR1 KGHDR, CDR2 SFDVKD. The germline V and J ends were trimmed by 5 bases and 3 bases, with 12 bases remaining between them. The CDR3 runs to 14 residues. CDR3 residues: CATSGGKSDTEAFF. In DNA form, the CDR3 reads TGTGCCACCAGTGGTGGGAAATCGGACACTGAAGCTTTCTTT.

About this clonotype: The germline gene is not matched at one end of the junction; a read error may be the cause. The CDR3 nucleotides are TGTGCCAGCAGCTTATCGGGGGCAGGGGGTTATGGCTACACCTTC. It translates to CASSLSGAGGYGYTF. V gene TRBV27 combines with J gene TRBJ1-2, with TRBD1 identical over 7 bases. This CDR3 is 15 amino acids long. The germline V gene encodes CDR1 MNHEY and CDR2 SMNVEV (reference sequence).

The chain recombines TRBV19 with TRBJ2-7, with 7 bases lining up with TRBD1. Trimming took 1 base from V and 7 from J; bases not matched to a gene: 7. CDR1 is LNHDA, CDR2 SQIVND, per germline (reference sequence). The CDR3 contains 14 residues. The CDR3 coding sequence is TGTGCCAGTAGTATAGCAGCGACAGGGAAAGAGCAGTACTTC. Its protein is CASSIAATGKEQYF.

The CDR3 nucleotides read TGTGCCAGCAGTTTTAGGGGGACAGGGGCCCAAGAGACCCAGTACTTC. Translated: CASSFRGTGAQETQYF. The chain employs TRBV28 and TRBJ2-5; 10 positions match TRBD1. The ends lost 3 bases at V and 1 base at J; junction bases unmatched: 5. CDR1 and CDR2 (germline): MDHEN, SYDVKM. This CDR3 spans 16 amino acids.

V and J are TRBV18 and TRBJ1-1; D is undetermined. The length of the CDR3 is 13 residues. The V end lost 5 bases, the J end lost 5 bases, and 12 bases lay between the germline ends. Germline assignment: CDR1 KGHSH and CDR2 LQKENI. DNA for the CDR3: TGTGCCAGCTCAAGAGTCCGGGGAACTGAAGCTTTCTTT. Translated: CASSRVRGTEAFF.

V gene TRBV15 combines with J gene TRBJ2-7, with a weak D call TRBD2 (5 bases). The V end lost 1 base, the J end lost 6 bases, and 13 bases lay between the germline ends. This CDR3 has 14 residues. Per the germline V gene, CDR1 is LNHNV and CDR2 is YYDKDF (reference sequence). The CDR3 nucleotides read TGTGCCACCAGCAGAGGCGGACGGGGTAGCGAGCAGTACTTC. Residues: CATSRGGRGSEQYF.

The chain is built from TRBV6-2 or TRBV6-3 and TRBJ1-5; TRBD1 aligns across 9 bases. Germline trimming cut 6 bases from V and 3 bases from J; bases unmatched to any gene: 6. The CDR3 is made up of 15 amino acids. CDR1 and CDR2 (germline): MNHEY, SVGEGT. CDR3 sequence (DNA): TGTGCCAGCAGGCTAGGGACAGGGTTCAATCAGCCCCAGCATTTT. Translated: CASRLGTGFNQPQHF.

The gene calls are TRBV11-1 and TRBJ1-3; D gene uncertain. The V end was cut by 5 bases, the J end by 9 bases, with 8 bases between. The CDR3 is made up of 11 amino acids. Germline CDR1 reads SGHAT; CDR2 reads FQDESV (reference sequence). The CDR3 is CASSRRGTIYF. CDR3 DNA sequence: TGTGCCAGCAGCCGTCGTGGCACCATATATTTT.

The chain links TRBV11-1 to TRBJ2-7; no clear D. The germline V gene has CDR1 SGHAT and CDR2 FQDESV (reference sequence). This CDR3 is built from 13 residues. V lost 5 bases and J lost 2, with 10 bases in between. CDR3 bases: TGTGCCAGCAGCAAAACAGATACCTACGAGCAGTACTTC. As protein: CASSKTDTYEQYF.